The rows below give T cell receptor beta chains drawn from one sample of a study of radiation and T cells in renal cell carcinoma. TCRdb's copy holds only in-frame clones and misses some; the assay was immunoSEQ multiplex PCR. The sample lists about 61,000 clones; over 70% were seen once. The sequences come from blood, collected from a patient whose treatment included radiotherapy and nephrectomy. These receptors came from a man in his sixties with renal cell carcinoma. CDR3s include the opening cysteine and the closing phenylalanine or tryptophan. D genes are given only for firm matches. The size field is filled for only some rows; it gives once, few, many or a size class.

DNA,CDR3,J,V,D,size
TGTGCCAGCAACGTAGCGGGGGGGCCGGAGACCCAGTACTTC,CASNVAGGPETQYF,TRBJ2-5,TRBV6-5,TRBD2,.
TGTGCCAGCAGCTTGGTGGGGGGGACAGGGGACTCACCCCTCCACTTT,CASSLVGGTGDSPLHF,TRBJ1-6,TRBV5-6,TRBD1,.
TGTGCCAGCAGCCGAGGACAGCTTAATGACTATGGCTACACCTTC,CASSRGQLNDYGYTF,TRBJ1-2,TRBV11-1,.,.
TGCGCCAGCATCCGAGGGCTCAAAAACATTCAGTACTTC,CASIRGLKNIQYF,TRBJ2-4,TRBV5-1,.,.
TGTGCCTGGAGTGTGACCAAGTTTAATGAGCAGTTCTTC,CAWSVTKFNEQFF,TRBJ2-1,TRBV30,.,few
TGTGCCAGCTCACCACCGGAACGGCTCGGGTCCAAAAACATTCAGTACTTC,CASSPPERLGSKNIQYF,TRBJ2-4,TRBV18,.,.
TGTGCCAGCAGCTTACTGACAGGGGTAGAAAAACTGTTTTTT,CASSLLTGVEKLFF,TRBJ1-4,TRBV11-2,TRBD1,many
TGTGCCAGCAGCTTTCCCGGGACAGGGGTGGCCGGGGAGCTGTTTTTT,CASSFPGTGVAGELFF,TRBJ2-2,TRBV5-4,TRBD1,.
TGTGCCAGTAGTACGACCCTGAGCCCTCAGCCCCAGCATTTT,CASSTTLSPQPQHF,TRBJ1-5,TRBV19,.,.
TGCGCCAGCAGCCAAGAGGGTCCAGGGTACAATGAGCAGTTCTTC,CASSQEGPGYNEQFF,TRBJ2-1,TRBV4-1,.,.
TGTGCCACCAGCAGAGGACTAGTCCCAGATACGCAGTATTTT,CATSRGLVPDTQYF,TRBJ2-3,TRBV15,.,.
TGCGCCAGCTCGGCGGGTAAATACGGCGAGCAGTACTTC,CASSAGKYGEQYF,TRBJ2-7,TRBV5-1,.,once
TGTGCCAGTAGTATAACAGGGACTAGCACAGATACGCAGTATTTT,CASSITGTSTDTQYF,TRBJ2-3,TRBV19,.,.
TGTGCCAGCAGTCAGAGACAGGGCCGCTCGAACACTGAAGCTTTCTTT,CASSQRQGRSNTEAFF,TRBJ1-1,TRBV6-6,TRBD1,once
TGTGCCAGCAGCCAAGATGGGACTAGCACAGATACGCAGTATTTT,CASSQDGTSTDTQYF,TRBJ2-3,TRBV14,.,.
TGCGCCAGCAGCTCCCGGGGGGATAATGAGCAGTTCTTC,CASSSRGDNEQFF,TRBJ2-1,TRBV5-1,TRBD2,.
TGCAGTGCCCAGACAGGGAGTTATGATTTCTTT,CSAQTGSYDFF,TRBJ1-1,TRBV20-1,TRBD1,.
TGTGCCAGCAGCCAAGATGATTTCTGGGGGCTAGTGAACACTGAAGCTTTCTTT,CASSQDDFWGLVNTEAFF,TRBJ1-1,TRBV14,.,few
TGTGCCAGCAGCGAGGACAGAGCTATTAATTCACCCCTCCACTTT,CASSEDRAINSPLHF,TRBJ1-6,TRBV7-2,.,.
TGTGCCAGCAGCGACCCGGGGACGGGGAGGAATGGCTACACCTTC,CASSDPGTGRNGYTF,TRBJ1-2,TRBV9,.,few
TGTGCCAGCAGCTTAACGGCCACTCGGGAGACCCAGTACTTC,CASSLTATRETQYF,TRBJ2-5,TRBV11-3,.,.
TGTGCCAGCAGTTACTCGACGACCAGCAGCACAGATACGCAGTATTTT,CASSYSTTSSTDTQYF,TRBJ2-3,TRBV6-5,.,.
TGCAGCGTTGGAGGGTCGGGCACCGGGGAGCTGTTTTTT,CSVGGSGTGELFF,TRBJ2-2,TRBV29-1,.,.
TGTGCCAGCTCACCTGGACAGGACATCTATGGCTACACCTTC,CASSPGQDIYGYTF,TRBJ1-2,TRBV18,TRBD1,.
TGTGCCAGCAGCTTAGTTGGGACTAGCCTAGGAGATACGCAGTATTTT,CASSLVGTSLGDTQYF,TRBJ2-3,TRBV7-2,TRBD2,.
TGTGCCAGTAGTAATCCGGGACTGACATACAATGAGCAGTTCTTC,CASSNPGLTYNEQFF,TRBJ2-1,TRBV19,.,.
TGTGCCAGCAGCTCGAATAAAGCGGGAGGGACCGGGGAGCTGTTTTTT,CASSSNKAGGTGELFF,TRBJ2-2,TRBV7-7,TRBD2,few
TGTGCCAGCGAGGGACAGGTCGGGGTTCAAGAGACCCAGTACTTC,CASEGQVGVQETQYF,TRBJ2-5,TRBV25-1,TRBD1,few
TGTGCCAGCTCATCCCGGGACGGACACTATTACCCTGGAAACACCATATATTTT,CASSSRDGHYYPGNTIYF,TRBJ1-3,TRBV18,.,.
TGTGCCAGCAGCGTAGTCCCCACACTCAGCCGGGAGCTGTTTTTT,CASSVVPTLSRELFF,TRBJ2-2,TRBV9,.,.
TGTGCCAGCAGTGAAGATGTCAGGGGGTATGGCTACACCTTC,CASSEDVRGYGYTF,TRBJ1-2,TRBV2,TRBD1,.
TGTGCCAGTAGTGGGCAGCCCGCGGCCGATACGCAGTATTTT,CASSGQPAADTQYF,TRBJ2-3,TRBV19,.,.
TGTGCCAGTAGTTCGGGACTAGCGAGGGGAAATGAGCAGTTCTTC,CASSSGLARGNEQFF,TRBJ2-1,TRBV19,TRBD2,.
TGTGCCAGCACGAGCAACGGGGGGATCCTGTCGGGGAACTATGGCTACACCTTC,CASTSNGGILSGNYGYTF,TRBJ1-2,TRBV19,.,.
TGTGCCAGCAGCCCCCCGTGGGGGCAGTATGGCTACACCTTC,CASSPPWGQYGYTF,TRBJ1-2,TRBV9,.,.
TGTGCCAGCAGCTCACCGGGGTACGAAGCTTTCTTT,CASSSPGYEAFF,TRBJ1-1,TRBV13,.,many
TGTGCCAGTAGCACTAGCGGGATCGGTGAGCAGTTCTTC,CASSTSGIGEQFF,TRBJ2-1,TRBV19,TRBD2,.
TGTGCCAGCAGTAGGGAACTAGCGGGTCCTCACAATGAGCAGTTCTTC,CASSRELAGPHNEQFF,TRBJ2-1,TRBV7-7,TRBD2,.
TGTGCCAGCCGATATACCGGGGAGCTGTTTTTT,CASRYTGELFF,TRBJ2-2,TRBV6-6,.,.
TGTGCCAGCAGTCAGAGGGAGATGAACACTGAAGCTTTCTTT,CASSQREMNTEAFF,TRBJ1-1,TRBV27,.,few
TGTGCTAGTGGTTTGGATCAATACAATGAGCAGTTCTTC,CASGLDQYNEQFF,TRBJ2-1,TRBV12-5,.,few
TGTGCCAGCAGTCCCGGGATCAACTATGGCTACACCTTC,CASSPGINYGYTF,TRBJ1-2,TRBV6-5,.,.
TGTGCCAGCAGTGCCGGACAGGGGATGAGTCAGCCCCAGCATTTT,CASSAGQGMSQPQHF,TRBJ1-5,TRBV2,TRBD1,once
TGTGCCTGTAAGTTGGTTGGTCCCTACGAGCAGTACTTC,CACKLVGPYEQYF,TRBJ2-7,TRBV30,.,.
TGTGCCAGCAGTCCCTCTCCAGGGGTAACTGGGGCCAACGTCCTGACTTTC,CASSPSPGVTGANVLTF,TRBJ2-6,TRBV27,.,once
TGTGCCAGCAGCTTTCCGGGACAGACGAACACTGAAGCTTTCTTT,CASSFPGQTNTEAFF,TRBJ1-1,TRBV7-2,TRBD1,once
TGCAGCGTTGAAGAATGGAGCTCCTACAATGAGCAGTTCTTC,CSVEEWSSYNEQFF,TRBJ2-1,TRBV29-1,.,.
TGTGCCAGCATCAACTGCCAAACTGGACAAAGTCGGGCCAACGTCCTGACTTTC,CASINCQTGQSRANVLTF,TRBJ2-6,TRBV25-1,.,few
TGTGCCAGCAGTGAAGTGATATATAGCAATCAGCCCCAGCATTTT,CASSEVIYSNQPQHF,TRBJ1-5,TRBV6-1,.,.
TGTGCCAGCAGCTTAGGGGTGGGCGGAATGAACACTGAAGCTTTCTTT,CASSLGVGGMNTEAFF,TRBJ1-1,TRBV7-9,.,few
TGCGCCAGCAGCCAGACAGGGCCCGTGAGCACTGAAGCTTTCTTT,CASSQTGPVSTEAFF,TRBJ1-1,TRBV5-1,TRBD1,.
TGTGCCAGCAGCTCGGGCGGGTCACCGACCTACAATGAGCAGTTCTTC,CASSSGGSPTYNEQFF,TRBJ2-1,TRBV5-4,.,once
TGCGCCAGCCTTAGATGCCCTTCGGGCTACACCTTC,CASLRCPSGYTF,TRBJ1-2,TRBV23-1,.,few
TGTGCCAGCAGTCTGACGGTGAGCTCCTACAATGAGCAGTTCTTC,CASSLTVSSYNEQFF,TRBJ2-1,TRBV7-9,.,.
TGTGCCAGCGCGTCGGGGACAGGAGTCAACACTAAAGCTTTCTTT,CASASGTGVNTKAFF,TRBJ1-1,TRBV6-1,TRBD1,.
TGTGCCAGCAGTCGGGGTCTGACAGGGGTAAACGAGCAGTACTTC,CASSRGLTGVNEQYF,TRBJ2-7,TRBV6-5,TRBD1,.
TGTGCCAGCAGCTTGGGGGCTAGCGGATCCTTCTACGAGCAGTACTTC,CASSLGASGSFYEQYF,TRBJ2-7,TRBV5-4,TRBD2,once
TGCGCCAGCAGCCCAGGGCGGGGGCTAGCGGGGGAAGAGACCCAGTACTTC,CASSPGRGLAGEETQYF,TRBJ2-5,TRBV4-1,TRBD2,.
TGCGCCAGCAGCTTGACAGCTCCCTACGAGCAGTACTTC,CASSLTAPYEQYF,TRBJ2-7,TRBV5-1,.,.